Listed here are 21 T cell receptor beta chains from one sample, sequenced in a study of graft-versus-host responses after intestinal transplantation. Using immunoSEQ multiplex PCR, the repertoire was profiled, and TCRdb retains in-frame clones only, with some absent. The top ten hold more than 3% of the sample, which has about 15,000 clones, roughly 35% seen once. The material sequenced was alloreactive CD4+ T cells from a mixed lymphocyte reaction culture, taken before intestinal transplant. Subset denoted: CFSE-low proliferating T cells sorted from roughly 6-day pre-transplant mixed lymphocyte reaction (GvH or HvG direction). These receptors came from a human patient who received an intestinal transplant.

The rearrangement links TRBV19 to TRBJ2-3; the D call may be TRBD1 or TRBD2 (5 bases each). This CDR3 is built from 14 residues. The V end was cut by 5 bases, the J end by 1 base, with 10 bases between. CDR1 LNHDA and CDR2 SQIVND come from the germline V gene (reference sequence). The DNA of the CDR3 is TGTGCCAGTAGTCTGGGACGTCGCACAGATACGCAGTATTTT. Residues: CASSLGRRTDTQYF.

This clone was detected a few times. V and J are TRBV7-3 and TRBJ2-5; 12 positions agree with TRBD2. The CDR3 has 16 amino acids. J gave up 4 bases and V 5 bases, and 8 bases lay outside the gene matches. Per the germline V gene, CDR1 is SGHTA and CDR2 is FQGTGA. The CDR3 bases are TGTGCCAGCAGCGGGACTAGCGGGTCCGCTGGAGAGACCCAGTACTTC. It translates to CASSGTSGSAGETQYF.

In its sample, this clone was seen a few times. The J gene is TRBJ2-7, the V gene TRBV7-9, with D perhaps matching TRBD2 (6 bases). CDR1 is SEHNR and CDR2 is FQNEAQ in the germline V gene (reference sequence). This CDR3 region has 15 residues. Trimming removed 5 bases from V and 7 bases from J, with 21 bases in between. This chain's CDR3 is CASSVSGGTLGEQYF. The CDR3 bases are TGTGCCAGCAGCGTTTCTGGGGGGACCTTGGGAGAGCAGTACTTC. The full variable domain, its missing parts supplied by reference TRBV7-9 and TRBJ2-7, is DTGVSQNPRHKITKRGQNVTFRCDPISEHNRLYWYRQTLGQGPEFLTYFQNEAQLEKSRLLSDRFSAERPKGSFSTLEIQRTEQGDSAMYLCASSVSGGTLGEQYFGPGTRLTVT.

This clone was detected once. The chain employs TRBV5-1 and TRBJ2-2; 10 nucleotides agree with TRBD1. The CDR3 runs to 16 residues. CDR1 and CDR2 (germline): SGHRS, YFSETQ. Germline trimming cut 4 bases from V and 5 bases from J; bases unmatched to any gene: 8. This CDR3 is CASSLLTGGETGELFF. The CDR3 region has the DNA TGCGCCAGCAGCCTTCTGACAGGGGGCGAGACCGGGGAGCTGTTTTTT.

This clone was seen a handful of times. This rearrangement joins TRBV5-1 to TRBJ2-1; perhaps TRBD1 as D (6 bases). The CDR3 has 15 amino acids. V lost 1 base to trimming and J lost 8 bases, with 16 bases between them. The germline gives CDR1 SGHRS, CDR2 YFSETQ. The CDR3 spells CASSLPKGQQDEQFF. The CDR3 DNA reads as TGCGCCAGCAGCTTGCCCAAAGGACAGCAGGATGAGCAGTTCTTC.

This clone was counted only a few times. J is TRBJ2-3 and V is TRBV2; 8 bases agree with TRBD2. Germline-derived CDR1 and CDR2 are SNHLY and FYNNEI. The CDR3 runs to 15 residues. Trimming at V came to 4 bases and at J to 8 bases, leaving 11 bases not matched to a gene. For the CDR3, the DNA is TGTGCCAGCAGTGTAACGGGGGGGAGCGGTAGTACGCAGTATTTT. Protein product: CASSVTGGSGSTQYF. Combining the CDR3 with reference TRBV2 and TRBJ2-3 gives the whole variable domain EPEVTQTPSHQVTQMGQEVILRCVPISNHLYFYWYRQILGQKVEFLVSFYNNEISEKSEIFDDQFSVERPDGSNFTLKIRSTKLEDSAMYFCASSVTGGSGSTQYFGPGTRLTVL.

This clone was found once. The chain combines TRBV14 with TRBJ2-7, with 12 bases that match TRBD2. Germline-derived CDR1 and CDR2 are SGHDN and FVKESK. The CDR3 has 16 amino acids. The trim removed 4 bases at V and 4 bases at J, leaving 8 bases unmatched. As DNA, the CDR3 is TGTGCCAGCAGCCGCCCTGGACTAGCGGGGACTTACGAGCAGTACTTC. Protein product: CASSRPGLAGTYEQYF.

This clone was detected only a few times. The chain recombines TRBV5-4 with TRBJ2-7, with 13 bases aligning to TRBD2. After removal of 2 bases from V and 2 bases from J, the junction contained 1 base not matched to a gene. Germline V gene lookup returns CDR1 SGHNT and CDR2 YYREEE (reference sequence). This CDR3 comprises 15 residues. This CDR3 is CASSLGLAGAYEQYF. The DNA for the CDR3 is TGTGCCAGCAGCTTAGGACTAGCGGGAGCCTACGAGCAGTACTTC.

The chain combines TRBV27 with TRBJ2-7; TRBD2 agrees at 7 bases. The junction had 11 bases not matched to a gene; V was cut back by 6 bases and J by 6 bases. The CDR3 loop spans 14 amino acids. Germline CDR1 MNHEY, CDR2 SMNVEV (reference sequence). The CDR3: CASRGEGGFREQYF. CDR3 DNA: TGTGCCAGCAGGGGGGAGGGAGGGTTTCGCGAGCAGTACTTC.

This chain joins TRBV5-1 and TRBJ2-3, with TRBD1 matching over 7 bases. Germline V gene data show CDR1 as SGHRS and CDR2 as YFSETQ. V was pared by 6 bases and J by 0 bases, with 7 bases of the junction left unmatched. This CDR3 comprises 15 residues. Here the CDR3 reads CASTFLGQSTDTQYF. CDR3 DNA sequence: TGCGCCAGCACGTTTTTGGGACAGAGCACAGATACGCAGTATTTT.

The chain uses TRBV5-4 and TRBJ2-1; 11 bases are shared with TRBD2. This CDR3 comprises 15 residues. CDR1 is SGHNT, CDR2 YYREEE, per germline (reference sequence). J gave up 8 bases and V 4 bases, and 8 bases lay outside the gene matches. CDR3 bases: TGTGCCAGCAGCAGGGAGCCTAGCGGGGGGCATGAGCAGTTCTTC. Its translation is CASSREPSGGHEQFF.

This clone was seen a handful of times. The genes are TRBV5-4 and TRBJ1-2; D remains unclear. This CDR3 region has 15 residues. Trimming removed 2 bases from V and 1 base from J, with 12 bases in between. Germline assignment: CDR1 SGHNT and CDR2 YYREEE (reference sequence). The CDR3 sequence: CASSFRFRGNYGYTF. CDR3 in DNA: TGTGCCAGCAGCTTTAGGTTCCGGGGTAACTATGGCTACACCTTC.

V gene TRBV27 combines with J gene TRBJ2-1; D is possibly TRBD1 (6 bases). Germline V lookup: CDR1 MNHEY, CDR2 SMNVEV (reference sequence). The V end lost 6 bases, the J end lost 4 bases, and 16 bases lay between the germline ends. This CDR3 has 15 amino acids. The CDR3 bases are TGTGCCAGCAGCTCCAGGGGAGTACGGTACAATGAGCAGTTCTTC. Residues: CASSSRGVRYNEQFF.

The chain recombines TRBV7-6 with TRBJ1-6, with D maybe TRBD1 (6 bases). This CDR3 spans 15 amino acids. Looked up from germline, CDR1 is SGHVS and CDR2 is FNYEAQ. V was trimmed by 5 bases and J by 9 bases, leaving 17 bases between them. CDR3 sequence reads: CASSQGGRTLSPLHF. CDR3 sequence (DNA): TGTGCCAGCAGCCAAGGGGGACGGACCCTTTCACCCCTCCACTTT. Using reference TRBV7-6 and TRBJ1-6 for the parts outside the CDR3, the full variable domain is GAGVSQSPRYKVTKRGQDVALRCDPISGHVSLYWYRQALGQGPEFLTYFNYEAQQDKSGLPNDRFSAERPEGSISTLTIQRTEQRDSAMYRCASSQGGRTLSPLHFGNGTRLTVT.

The V and J genes are TRBV20-1 and TRBJ1-1, with TRBD1 as a possible D gene (5 bases). Deletions cut 5 bases from V and 4 bases from J, with 8 bases between. Looked up from germline, CDR1 is DFQATT and CDR2 is SNEGSKA (reference sequence). The length of the CDR3 is 11 residues. CDR3 protein: CSAPRGTEAFF. CDR3 sequence (DNA): TGCAGTGCTCCTAGGGGCACTGAAGCTTTCTTT.

By share of the sample, this clone is medium-sized. The J gene is TRBJ2-7, the V gene TRBV2; D gene ambiguous. V dropped 5 bases and J dropped 2 bases, with 13 bases sitting between them. The V gene's germline CDR1 is SNHLY and CDR2 FYNNEI. The CDR3 loop spans 14 amino acids. Written as DNA, the CDR3 is TGTGCCAGCAGTTTAGTACCCCCTACCTACGAGCAGTACTTC. Translated: CASSLVPPTYEQYF.

Remarks on this clone: At one end, the junction sequence differs from germline, possibly due to a read error. The CDR3 sequence is CASSSQGRSFEQYF. CDR3 DNA sequence: TGCGCCAGCAGCTCTCAGGGGAGGTCCTTCGAGCAGTACTTC. The rearrangement uses TRBV5-1 and TRBJ2-7; either TRBD1 or TRBD2 may supply D (6 bases each). The CDR3 covers 14 residues. Per the germline V gene, CDR1 is SGHRS and CDR2 is YFSETQ.

The J gene is TRBJ2-5, the V gene TRBV6-5; 7 bases agree with TRBD2. TRBJ2-7 matches the DNA end more closely, so the J call is doubtful. CDR1 is MNHEY and CDR2 is SVGAGI in the germline V gene. The CDR3 covers 15 residues. The CDR3 spells CASSLGGSLGYEQYF. The CDR3 DNA sequence: TGTGCCAGCAGTTTGGGGGGGTCCCTTGGGTACGAGCAGTACTTC.

V usage is TRBV5-1 and J usage is TRBJ1-2, with 7 bases aligning to TRBD1. The CDR3 has 13 residues. Trimming took 4 bases from V and 4 from J; bases not matched to a gene: 4. Germline CDR1 SGHRS, CDR2 YFSETQ. CDR3: CASSDRVPYGYTF. CDR3 DNA sequence: TGCGCCAGCAGCGACAGGGTCCCCTATGGCTACACCTTC. The variable domain in full, with the rest retrieved from reference TRBV5-1 and TRBJ1-2, is KAGVTQTPRYLIKTRGQQVTLSCSPISGHRSVSWYQQTPGQGLQFLFEYFSETQRNKGNFPGRFSGRQFSNSRSEMNVSTLELGDSALYLCASSDRVPYGYTFGSGTRLTVV.

Sample share makes this clone medium-sized. The chain joins TRBV5-1 to TRBJ1-1; TRBD1 might be the D (6 bases). V gave up 3 bases and J gave up 4 bases, with 19 bases separating them. Germline V CDR1 and CDR2: SGHRS, YFSETQ. The CDR3 length is 16 residues. CDR3 nucleotide sequence: TGCGCCAGCAGCTGGAGAGAAGGGGGGCCGACCACTGAAGCTTTCTTT. Translation gives CASSWREGGPTTEAFF.

The chain carries TRBV28 and TRBJ1-1; no definite D call. V was pared by 6 bases and J by 6 bases, with 11 bases between. The CDR3 runs to 12 residues. Germline V gives CDR1 MDHEN, CDR2 SYDVKM. The CDR3, as DNA: TGTGCCAGCAGCCTCGAGGCGGCTGAAGCTTTCTTT. It is translated as CASSLEAAEAFF.